These 26 T cell receptor beta chains originate from one sample sequenced in a study of Ad26.COV2.S vaccination and SARS-CoV-2 variants. Described treatment: 15 to 20 received Ad26.COV2.S at low or high dose, single or two shots; about 5 received placebo; per-sample allocation not given. Sample collection was performed on day 63 after the first vaccine or placebo injection. Only in-frame clones appear in the TCRdb table, and some are missing; sequencing was by immunoSEQ multiplex PCR. The sample lists around 270,000 clones, around nine tenths seen once, with less than 3.5% in the top ten. Sequenced material: peripheral blood, taken in a trial of Ad26.COV2.S vaccine versus placebo. The receptors were gathered from a person between 18 and 60 years old who received the Ad26.COV2.S COVID-19 vaccine or a placebo.

V and J are TRBV19 and TRBJ1-2; D not certain. V lost 5 bases, J lost 0 bases, and 19 bases lay in between. The CDR3 has 17 amino acids. Germline V gene lookup returns CDR1 LNHDA and CDR2 SQIVND (reference sequence). CDR3 in amino acids: CASSSTAVSLANYGYTF. For the CDR3, the DNA is TGTGCCAGTAGTTCCACCGCTGTCTCCCTCGCTAACTATGGCTACACCTTC.

This sequence joins TRBV15 and TRBJ1-1; a possible D gene is TRBD1 (5 bases). The CDR3 totals 14 residues. CDR1 is LNHNV and CDR2 is YYDKDF in the germline V gene (reference sequence). V gave up 0 bases and J gave up 7 bases, with 12 bases separating them. The CDR3 spells CATSRDQGESEAFF. The CDR3 bases are TGTGCCACCAGCAGAGATCAAGGGGAGAGTGAAGCTTTCTTT.

This chain links TRBV19 with TRBJ2-1, with 9 bases lining up with TRBD2. Germline V gene sequence: CDR1 LNHDA, CDR2 SQIVND (reference sequence). Trimming at V came to 10 bases and at J to 4 bases, leaving 5 bases not matched to a gene. The CDR3 is 13 amino acids. Written as DNA, the CDR3 is TGTGCCACATTAGCGGGAGATTACAATGAGCAGTTCTTC. It encodes CATLAGDYNEQFF.

V usage is TRBV7-9 and J usage is TRBJ2-1; 8 nucleotides agree with TRBD2. Germline CDR1 and CDR2: SEHNR and FQNEAQ (reference sequence). The CDR3 is made up of 15 amino acids. The J segment lost 3 bases and the V segment lost 2 bases, leaving 3 bases of the junction unmatched. The CDR3 loop reads CASSLHSGSYNEQFF. In DNA, the CDR3 is TGTGCCAGCAGCTTACACAGCGGGAGCTACAATGAGCAGTTCTTC. Full variable domain (missing parts from reference TRBV7-9 and TRBJ2-1): DTGVSQNPRHKITKRGQNVTFRCDPISEHNRLYWYRQTLGQGPEFLTYFQNEAQLEKSRLLSDRFSAERPKGSFSTLEIQRTEQGDSAMYLCASSLHSGSYNEQFFGPGTRLTVL.

This chain connects TRBV2 to TRBJ1-5; TRBD1 is a possible D gene (6 bases). The V and J ends lost 2 bases and 0 bases respectively, with 17 bases between them. The CDR3 loop spans 18 amino acids. The germline gives CDR1 SNHLY, CDR2 FYNNEI. The CDR3 bases are TGTGCCAGCAGTGAACCGCCCGTGGGACACAATAGCAATCAGCCCCAGCATTTT. The encoded protein is CASSEPPVGHNSNQPQHF.

This chain joins TRBV18 and TRBJ1-4; no clear D gene. This CDR3 comprises 16 residues. The germline gives CDR1 KGHSH, CDR2 LQKENI. V was pared by 0 bases and J by 6 bases, with 14 bases between. The chain's CDR3 is CASSPPRRGLDEKLFF. Here the CDR3 DNA reads TGTGCCAGCTCACCACCGCGGCGAGGGTTGGATGAAAAACTGTTTTTT.

The chain recombines TRBV6-6 with TRBJ2-7; D may be TRBD2 (5 bases). This CDR3 comprises 13 residues. Trimming took 2 bases from V and 2 from J, leaving 7 bases between them. CDR1 is MNHNY, CDR2 SVGAGI, per germline (reference sequence). The CDR3 region has the DNA TGTGCCAGCAGTTACGGAGGTACCTACGAGCAGTACGTC. This encodes CASSYGGTYEQYV.

The V and J genes are TRBV6-5 and TRBJ2-5, with D hard to call. V was trimmed by 0 bases and J by 7 bases, leaving 6 bases between them. In germline, CDR1 is MNHEY, CDR2 SVGAGI. The CDR3 length is 12 residues. CDR3 in DNA: TGTGCCAGCAGTTACTCCCCAGGGACCCAGTACTTC. As protein: CASSYSPGTQYF.

Only a few counts were recorded for this clone. The J gene is TRBJ2-1, the V gene TRBV5-8; 8 nucleotides match TRBD2. The V gene's germline CDR1 is SGHTS and CDR2 YDEGEE. This CDR3 comprises 13 residues. The trim removed 2 bases at V and 6 bases at J, leaving 1 base unmatched. In nucleotides, the CDR3 is TGTGCCAGCAGCTTCCGGGGGGGCAATGAGCAGTTCTTC. It encodes CASSFRGGNEQFF.

This sequence joins TRBV21-1 and TRBJ2-1; TRBD1 is taken as the D call from the table, unchecked against the DNA. TRBV21-1 is an annotated pseudogene. The CDR3 is 14 residues long. For the CDR3, the DNA is TGTGCCAGCAGCAAAGTTGGGCGAGTAGGTGAGCAGTTCTTC. Its translation is CASSKVGRVGEQFF.

This rearrangement joins TRBV5-3 to TRBJ2-7; D unclear. TRBV5-3 has ORF status, its function being uncertain. This CDR3 contains 11 residues. CDR3 amino acids: CARSLAGVEHV. The CDR3 DNA is TGTGCCAGAAGCTTGGCTGGGGTTGAGCACGTC.

The table lists this clone with a count of one. The chain recombines TRBV18 with TRBJ2-4; 15 bases match TRBD2. Per germline, CDR1 KGHSH and CDR2 LQKENI. The CDR3 consists of 18 residues. V shed 5 bases and J 0 bases; nucleotides not matched to a gene: 5. CDR3 in amino acids: CASSKGLAGGIAKNIQYF. The CDR3 region has the DNA TGTGCCAGCTCAAAGGGACTAGCGGGGGGAATAGCCAAAAACATTCAGTACTTC.

This chain joins TRBV14 and TRBJ1-6; D unresolved. Trimming removed 4 bases from V and 10 bases from J, with 14 bases in between. Germline loops: CDR1 SGHDN, CDR2 FVKESK. The CDR3 has 14 residues. CDR3 coding DNA: TGTGCCAGCAGCCCGCTAGTGAACGGATCACCCCTCCACTTT. It yields the protein CASSPLVNGSPLHF.

The chain has TRBV3-1 (or the pseudogene TRBV3-2) and TRBJ1-4; D remains ambiguous. Germline V gives CDR1 LGHDT, CDR2 YNNKEL (reference sequence). Trimming stripped 1 base from V and 1 base from J, with 7 bases between. The CDR3 is made up of 15 amino acids. CDR3 loop: CASSQGPGTNEKLFF. In DNA, the CDR3 is TGTGCCAGCAGCCAAGGTCCGGGAACTAATGAAAAACTGTTTTTT.

The chain combines TRBV21-1 with TRBJ2-1; the D call of TRBD2 is as the table states it, not checked on the DNA. TRBV21-1 is termed a pseudogene. CDR3 length equals 18 residues. This CDR3 reads CASSQKTRLAGVYNEQFF. The CDR3 coding sequence is TGTGCCAGCAGCCAAAAAACGCGACTAGCGGGAGTTTACAATGAGCAGTTCTTC.

This chain uses TRBV7-9 with TRBJ2-3, with 7 positions matching TRBD2. Losses at the gene ends were 5 bases for V and 5 bases for J; bases not matched to a gene: 13. Germline V gene data show CDR1 as SEHNR and CDR2 as FQNEAQ (reference sequence). The CDR3 is 16 amino acids. CDR3 residues: CASSVPVAGVGDTQYF. The DNA for the CDR3 is TGTGCCAGCAGCGTACCGGTCGCGGGAGTTGGAGATACGCAGTATTTT.

The rearrangement links TRBV20-1 to TRBJ2-4, with 10 bases aligning to TRBD1. The CDR3 spans 10 residues. Germline loops: CDR1 DFQATT, CDR2 SNEGSKA (reference sequence). The V gene end was trimmed by 5 bases and the J gene end by 14 bases; junction bases not matched to a gene: 3. This CDR3 is CSARDRGEYF. DNA of the CDR3: TGCAGTGCTCGGGACAGGGGCGAGTACTTC.

The V and J genes are TRBV11-1 and TRBJ2-2; 9 bases fit TRBD1. The germline gives CDR1 SGHAT, CDR2 FQDESV (reference sequence). V lost 5 bases and J lost 2; bases outside the gene matches: 6. This CDR3 region has 16 residues. The CDR3 sequence is CASSPRTGVNTGELFF. Here the CDR3 DNA reads TGTGCCAGCAGCCCCCGGACAGGGGTTAACACCGGGGAGCTGTTTTTT.

This clone appeared a few times. The chain joins TRBV13 to TRBJ1-6, with a tentative D call TRBD1 (6 bases). In germline, CDR1 is PRHDT, CDR2 FYEKMQ (reference sequence). The CDR3 extends over 16 amino acids. V shed 0 bases and J shed 8 bases, with 14 bases lying between them. The CDR3 sequence: CASSLGLGRGDSPLHF. The CDR3 DNA reads TGTGCCAGCAGCTTAGGCCTAGGCAGGGGTGATTCACCCCTCCACTTT.

J is TRBJ2-7 and V is TRBV7-2; TRBD2 agrees at 9 bases. With 5 bases clipped from V and 7 bases from J, the junction kept 15 bases outside the gene matches. The CDR3 sequence is 16 residues long. CDR1 SGHTA and CDR2 FQGNSA come from the germline V gene. CDR3 loop: CASSNLVLAGVGEQYV. Here the CDR3 DNA reads TGTGCCAGCAGCAACCTGGTGTTAGCGGGAGTGGGTGAGCAGTACGTC.

The chain has TRBV10-3 and TRBJ2-3, with D perhaps matching TRBD1 (5 bases). Trimming cost V 0 bases and J 2 bases, with 9 bases left between them. Germline CDR1 is ENHRY and CDR2 is SYGVKD. The CDR3 contains 15 residues. The CDR3 coding sequence is TGTGCCATCAGTGAGTCGACAGCTTTCACAGATACGCAGTATTTT. Its translation is CAISESTAFTDTQYF.

CDR3 region: CASSYAVGNTIYF. The CDR3 nucleotides read TGTGCCAGCAGTTACGCCGTTGGAAACACCATATATTTT. This chain uses TRBV6-2 or TRBV6-3 with TRBJ1-3; the D is unclear. There are 13 residues in the CDR3. CDR1 MNHEY and CDR2 SVGEGT come from the germline V gene. V lost 2 bases, J lost 3 bases, and 5 bases lay in between.

V and J are TRBV2 and TRBJ2-2, with no clear D. CDR1 is SNHLY and CDR2 is FYNNEI in the germline V gene. Trimming took off 9 bases at V and 4 bases at J, with 12 bases between the two ends. This CDR3 has 13 amino acids. CDR3 region: CASLYETTGELFF. The CDR3 nucleotides are TGTGCCAGTTTGTATGAGACCACCGGGGAGCTGTTTTTT.

The chain employs TRBV29-1 and TRBJ2-5; D gene uncertain. V lost 6 bases and J 1 base, leaving 9 bases between the germline ends. CDR1 and CDR2 from the germline V gene are SQVTM and ANQGSEA. The CDR3 loop spans 12 amino acids. The CDR3: CSVQLSQETQYF. CDR3 in DNA: TGCAGCGTCCAACTGTCCCAAGAGACCCAGTACTTC.

This chain connects TRBV5-8 to TRBJ2-3; the D gene is possibly TRBD2 (6 bases). The germline CDR1 and CDR2 sequences are SGHTS and YDEGEE. The V gene lost 9 bases and the J gene lost 0 bases, with 17 bases spanning the gap. This CDR3 region has 15 residues. CDR3 protein: CATRRSGSSTDTQYF. CDR3 nucleotides: TGTGCCACCCGGCGGAGCGGGTCTAGCACAGATACGCAGTATTTT.

In regard to this clone: The sample contains more than one DNA sequence encoding this CDR3. The V call is TRBV4-3, the J call TRBJ2-1; TRBD2 matches at 8 bases. CDR3 size: 15 residues. CDR1 LGHNA and CDR2 YSLEER come from the germline V gene. V gave up 1 base and J gave up 4 bases; unmatched junction bases: 3. This chain's CDR3 is CASSQGSGVYNEQFF. DNA for the CDR3: TGCGCCAGCAGCCAAGGTAGCGGGGTATACAATGAGCAGTTCTTC.